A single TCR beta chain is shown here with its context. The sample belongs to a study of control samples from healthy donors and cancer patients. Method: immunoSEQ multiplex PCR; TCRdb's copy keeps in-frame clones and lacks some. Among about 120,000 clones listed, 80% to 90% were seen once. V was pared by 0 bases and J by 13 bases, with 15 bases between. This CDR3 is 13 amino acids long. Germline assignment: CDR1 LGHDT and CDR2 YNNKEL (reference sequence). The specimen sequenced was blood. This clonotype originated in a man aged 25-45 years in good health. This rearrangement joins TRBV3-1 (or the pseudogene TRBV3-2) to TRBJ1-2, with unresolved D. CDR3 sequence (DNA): TGTGCCAGCAGCCAAGAAGCCGGGTCTGGGTGCACCTTC. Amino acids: CASSQEAGSGCTF.